Listed below are T cell receptor beta chains from one sample, sequenced in a study of T cell responses to AZD1222 COVID-19 vaccine. This table comes from immunoSEQ multiplex PCR, and its TCRdb copy is limited to in-frame clones, with some not included. The sample has 150,000 or so clones; about 89% are singletons. The material sequenced was peripheral blood, taken on day 0 of AZD1222 vaccination. These receptors were collected from an adult in good health. CDR3s include the opening cysteine and the closing phenylalanine or tryptophan. The order of the fields is D gene, V gene, clone size, J gene, CDR3 DNA, CDR3 protein. A D gene is named only where the DNA matches it firmly. The size field is filled for only some rows; it gives once, few, many or a size class.

d_call: TRBD1
v_call: TRBV19
clone_size: .
j_call: TRBJ2-7
cdr3_nt: TGTGCCAGTAGTGTGGGGACAGGGGGTTACGAGCAGTACTTC
cdr3_aa: CASSVGTGGYEQYF

d_call: TRBD2
v_call: TRBV11-2
clone_size: .
j_call: TRBJ2-2
cdr3_nt: TGTGCCAGCAGCTCCCGATCTAGCGGGAGGGCGGGGGAGCTGTTTTTT
cdr3_aa: CASSSRSSGRAGELFF

d_call: .
v_call: TRBV7-8
clone_size: .
j_call: TRBJ2-2
cdr3_nt: TGTGCCAGCAGCTCTTACAGGGTCACCGGGGAGCTGTTTTTT
cdr3_aa: CASSSYRVTGELFF

d_call: .
v_call: TRBV5-6
clone_size: once
j_call: TRBJ1-1
cdr3_nt: TGTGCCAGCACTGCAGGGCGTAGGCACACTGAAGCTTTCTTT
cdr3_aa: CASTAGRRHTEAFF

d_call: TRBD2
v_call: TRBV19
clone_size: .
j_call: TRBJ2-7
cdr3_nt: TGTGCCAGTACCCCCAGGAGCGGGAGTAACGAGCAGTACTTC
cdr3_aa: CASTPRSGSNEQYF

d_call: .
v_call: TRBV28
clone_size: .
j_call: TRBJ1-2
cdr3_nt: TGTGCCAGCAGTTTTAGGGCCCCCATGATTGGGAGTGGCTACACCTTC
cdr3_aa: CASSFRAPMIGSGYTF

d_call: .
v_call: TRBV12-5
clone_size: .
j_call: TRBJ1-1
cdr3_nt: TGTGCTAGTGGTCCAAGAGAGACTGAAGCTTTCTTT
cdr3_aa: CASGPRETEAFF

d_call: TRBD2
v_call: TRBV4-2
clone_size: .
j_call: TRBJ2-1
cdr3_nt: TGTGCCAGCAGCCAAGTACTAGCGGGAGGGATTTACAATGAGCAGTTCTTC
cdr3_aa: CASSQVLAGGIYNEQFF

d_call: .
v_call: TRBV4-2
clone_size: .
j_call: TRBJ1-4
cdr3_nt: TGTGCCAGCAGCCAAGAGTTGATTGGGACTAATGAAAAACTGTTTTTT
cdr3_aa: CASSQELIGTNEKLFF

d_call: TRBD2
v_call: TRBV10-1
clone_size: few
j_call: TRBJ2-7
cdr3_nt: TGCGCCAGCAGTCGACTAGCCGAGTACTTC
cdr3_aa: CASSRLAEYF

d_call: .
v_call: TRBV4-1
clone_size: .
j_call: TRBJ1-2
cdr3_nt: TGCGCCAGCAGCCGGAACAGGGAAGAGTATGGCTACACCTTC
cdr3_aa: CASSRNREEYGYTF

d_call: TRBD1
v_call: TRBV11-2
clone_size: .
j_call: TRBJ2-5
cdr3_nt: TGTGCCAGCAGACCGGGACAGGGCCCCCAAGAGACCCAGTACTTC
cdr3_aa: CASRPGQGPQETQYF

d_call: .
v_call: TRBV4-2
clone_size: .
j_call: TRBJ2-7
cdr3_nt: TGTGCCAGCAGCCAAGAGGTCGGTCCGACCTACGAGCAGTACTTC
cdr3_aa: CASSQEVGPTYEQYF

d_call: TRBD1
v_call: TRBV28
clone_size: .
j_call: TRBJ1-5
cdr3_nt: TGTGCCAGCAGTTCCGGGACAGTCAATAGCAATCAGCCCCAGCATTTT
cdr3_aa: CASSSGTVNSNQPQHF

d_call: TRBD1
v_call: TRBV4-1
clone_size: few
j_call: TRBJ2-7
cdr3_nt: TGCGCCAGCAGCCATGTCCCGGGACAGGTCCTGTACTTC
cdr3_aa: CASSHVPGQVLYF

d_call: .
v_call: TRBV28
clone_size: .
j_call: TRBJ1-4
cdr3_nt: TGTGCCAGCAGTTTATTATTAAGGACAGTAAATGAAAAACTGTTTTTT
cdr3_aa: CASSLLLRTVNEKLFF

d_call: .
v_call: TRBV5-4
clone_size: .
j_call: TRBJ1-4
cdr3_nt: TGTGCCAGCAGCTTGACACTAGGAGTACCAACTAATGAAAAACTGTTTTTT
cdr3_aa: CASSLTLGVPTNEKLFF

d_call: .
v_call: TRBV5-1
clone_size: .
j_call: TRBJ2-7
cdr3_nt: TGCGCCAGCAGCTTGGGCGGCTGGTACGAGCAGTACTTC
cdr3_aa: CASSLGGWYEQYF

d_call: TRBD1
v_call: TRBV6-6
clone_size: .
j_call: TRBJ1-5
cdr3_nt: TGTGCCAGCAGTGACCGGGACAGGGGACAGCCCCAGCATTTT
cdr3_aa: CASSDRDRGQPQHF

d_call: TRBD2
v_call: TRBV11-3
clone_size: few
j_call: TRBJ2-7
cdr3_nt: TGTGCCAGCAGCTTACCGGGACTAGCGGGAGATTACGGGACCTACGAGCAGTACTTC
cdr3_aa: CASSLPGLAGDYGTYEQYF

d_call: .
v_call: TRBV6-5
clone_size: .
j_call: TRBJ1-3
cdr3_nt: TGTGCCAGCAGCCATGAGACTGGAAACACCATATATTTT
cdr3_aa: CASSHETGNTIYF

d_call: TRBD2
v_call: TRBV19
clone_size: .
j_call: TRBJ2-3
cdr3_nt: TGTGCCAGTAGTATTGAGGGGCCTAGCGGGAGGGCCGCAGATACGCAGTATTTT
cdr3_aa: CASSIEGPSGRAADTQYF

d_call: .
v_call: TRBV7-2
clone_size: few
j_call: TRBJ2-2
cdr3_nt: TGTGCCAGCAGCTTAGCGGGGACTCACACCGGGGAGCTGTTTTTT
cdr3_aa: CASSLAGTHTGELFF

d_call: TRBD1
v_call: TRBV28
clone_size: .
j_call: TRBJ1-4
cdr3_nt: TGTGCCAGCAGTCAGCCTGACAGGGGGTCCGATGAAAAACTGTTTTTT
cdr3_aa: CASSQPDRGSDEKLFF

d_call: .
v_call: TRBV13
clone_size: .
j_call: TRBJ2-7
cdr3_nt: TGTGCCAGCAGCTTAAGGGGCGGGATGGGGGAGCAGTACTTC
cdr3_aa: CASSLRGGMGEQYF

d_call: .
v_call: TRBV7-8
clone_size: few
j_call: TRBJ1-3
cdr3_nt: TGTGCCAGCAGCTTAAATTGGCGCTCTGGAAACACCATATATTTT
cdr3_aa: CASSLNWRSGNTIYF

d_call: .
v_call: TRBV4-1
clone_size: .
j_call: TRBJ2-1
cdr3_nt: TGCGCCAGCAGCCGCGATTTACCCTCCTACAATGAGCAGTTCTTC
cdr3_aa: CASSRDLPSYNEQFF

d_call: TRBD1
v_call: TRBV18
clone_size: .
j_call: TRBJ1-2
cdr3_nt: TGTGCCAGCTCACCCGTGGACAGGGGACATGGCTACACCTTC
cdr3_aa: CASSPVDRGHGYTF

d_call: .
v_call: TRBV5-1
clone_size: .
j_call: TRBJ2-1
cdr3_nt: TGCGCCAGCAGCTTGGCAGGGGCCCCCGTAAGGGAGCAGTTCTTC
cdr3_aa: CASSLAGAPVREQFF

d_call: .
v_call: TRBV4-1
clone_size: .
j_call: TRBJ1-1
cdr3_nt: TGCGCCAGCAGCCAACAGGGGAGATCGAACACTGAAGCTTTCTTT
cdr3_aa: CASSQQGRSNTEAFF

d_call: TRBD1
v_call: TRBV6-2/TRBV6-3
clone_size: .
j_call: TRBJ2-7
cdr3_nt: TGTGCCAGCAGCTTACAGGGGTACGAGCAGTACTTC
cdr3_aa: CASSLQGYEQYF

d_call: .
v_call: TRBV4-2
clone_size: .
j_call: TRBJ2-4
cdr3_nt: TGTGCCAGCAGCCTAGATTATCTAGCTGAGACAAACATTCAGTACTTC
cdr3_aa: CASSLDYLAETNIQYF

d_call: TRBD1
v_call: TRBV6-5
clone_size: .
j_call: TRBJ2-7
cdr3_nt: TGTGCCAGCAGTTACGACAGGGACTACGAGCAGTACTTC
cdr3_aa: CASSYDRDYEQYF

d_call: TRBD1
v_call: TRBV25-1
clone_size: .
j_call: TRBJ2-3
cdr3_nt: TGTGCCAGCACATACAGGGGAGGCACAGATACGCAGTATTTT
cdr3_aa: CASTYRGGTDTQYF

d_call: .
v_call: TRBV19
clone_size: .
j_call: TRBJ1-6
cdr3_nt: TGTGCCAGTAATGGGGGAAGCTCCTATAATTCACCCCTCCACTTT
cdr3_aa: CASNGGSSYNSPLHF

d_call: .
v_call: TRBV2
clone_size: .
j_call: TRBJ1-2
cdr3_nt: TGTGCCAGCAGAGCCGGGGGCATTGGCTACACCTTC
cdr3_aa: CASRAGGIGYTF

d_call: .
v_call: TRBV4-2
clone_size: few
j_call: TRBJ1-1
cdr3_nt: TGTGCCAGTCAGCCGGGGGAGGGTGGGACTGAAGCTTTCTTT
cdr3_aa: CASQPGEGGTEAFF

d_call: .
v_call: TRBV3-1/TRBV3-2
clone_size: .
j_call: TRBJ1-4
cdr3_nt: TGTGCCAGCAGCCAAGACTTGACGGCCGCAACTAATGAAAAACTGTTTTTT
cdr3_aa: CASSQDLTAATNEKLFF

d_call: TRBD1
v_call: TRBV7-2
clone_size: .
j_call: TRBJ1-3
cdr3_nt: TGTGCCAGCAGCTTTCAGACAGGGATCTCTGGAAACACCATATATTTT
cdr3_aa: CASSFQTGISGNTIYF

d_call: TRBD2
v_call: TRBV7-3
clone_size: .
j_call: TRBJ2-2
cdr3_nt: TGTGCCAGCAGCCCGGGACTAGCGGGAAGGGCCGGGGAGCTGTTTTTT
cdr3_aa: CASSPGLAGRAGELFF

d_call: .
v_call: TRBV4-3
clone_size: .
j_call: TRBJ2-7
cdr3_nt: TGCGCCAGCAGCCAAGATACCCTAGTAGGCGAGCAGTACTTC
cdr3_aa: CASSQDTLVGEQYF

d_call: .
v_call: TRBV3-1/TRBV3-2
clone_size: .
j_call: TRBJ1-1
cdr3_nt: TGTGCCAGCAGCCAAAATGGGGGGAGGACTGAAGCTTTCTTT
cdr3_aa: CASSQNGGRTEAFF

d_call: .
v_call: TRBV18
clone_size: .
j_call: TRBJ1-4
cdr3_nt: TGTGCCAGCTCAGGGGGCATCACTAATGAAAAACTGTTTTTT
cdr3_aa: CASSGGITNEKLFF

d_call: .
v_call: TRBV28
clone_size: .
j_call: TRBJ1-2
cdr3_nt: TGTGCCAGCAGTTCGGGAGGGGGACCCCCGGGACTCTATGGCTACACCTTC
cdr3_aa: CASSSGGGPPGLYGYTF

d_call: .
v_call: TRBV7-9
clone_size: .
j_call: TRBJ1-2
cdr3_nt: TGTGCCAGCAGCTTTTTGGGCCAGATTGGCTACACCTTC
cdr3_aa: CASSFLGQIGYTF

d_call: .
v_call: TRBV5-1
clone_size: .
j_call: TRBJ1-1
cdr3_nt: TGCGCCAGCAGCTTTTACGGGCAGAACACTGAAGCTTTCTTT
cdr3_aa: CASSFYGQNTEAFF

d_call: .
v_call: TRBV6-6
clone_size: .
j_call: TRBJ1-5
cdr3_nt: TGTGCCAGCAGCCTAGTGTTTTTGGAACAGCCCCAGCATTTT
cdr3_aa: CASSLVFLEQPQHF

d_call: .
v_call: TRBV15
clone_size: .
j_call: TRBJ2-1
cdr3_nt: TGTGCCACCAGCAGAGATAGGGCGGGACTTCCCAATGAGCAGTTCTTC
cdr3_aa: CATSRDRAGLPNEQFF

d_call: .
v_call: TRBV10-3
clone_size: .
j_call: TRBJ1-5
cdr3_nt: TGTGCCACCCGGCAGATGGCCCTCGATCAGCCCCAGCATTTT
cdr3_aa: CATRQMALDQPQHF

d_call: .
v_call: TRBV4-2
clone_size: .
j_call: TRBJ1-2
cdr3_nt: TGTGCCAGCAGCCAAGATGGCGGGGCTACTAACTATGGCTACACCTTC
cdr3_aa: CASSQDGGATNYGYTF

d_call: TRBD2
v_call: TRBV7-2
clone_size: .
j_call: TRBJ2-4
cdr3_nt: TGTGCCAGCAGCTCTAGGACTAGCGGGAGGGTTGGTTACAAAAACATTCAGTACTTC
cdr3_aa: CASSSRTSGRVGYKNIQYF

d_call: TRBD1
v_call: TRBV6-2/TRBV6-3
clone_size: .
j_call: TRBJ1-6
cdr3_nt: TGTGCCAGCAGTTACAATCAGGGGGGCGAACCCCTCCACTTT
cdr3_aa: CASSYNQGGEPLHF

d_call: TRBD1
v_call: TRBV7-9
clone_size: .
j_call: TRBJ1-3
cdr3_nt: TGTGCCAGCAGTCGGGACAGCCTCTCTGGAAACACCATATATTTT
cdr3_aa: CASSRDSLSGNTIYF

d_call: .
v_call: TRBV7-2
clone_size: .
j_call: TRBJ1-1
cdr3_nt: TGTGCCAGCAGCCGTGAAACAAACACTGAAGCTTTCTTT
cdr3_aa: CASSRETNTEAFF

d_call: .
v_call: TRBV7-2
clone_size: .
j_call: TRBJ1-3
cdr3_nt: TGTGCCAGCAGTAGAGGACCGGGAACTGGAAACACCATATATTTT
cdr3_aa: CASSRGPGTGNTIYF

d_call: .
v_call: TRBV5-5
clone_size: .
j_call: TRBJ2-1
cdr3_nt: TGTGCCAGCAGCTGGACCGTGATGGAGGGGGCTTATGAGCAGTTCTTC
cdr3_aa: CASSWTVMEGAYEQFF

d_call: TRBD1
v_call: TRBV9
clone_size: .
j_call: TRBJ2-7
cdr3_nt: TGTGCCAGCAGCGTATCGGGACAGTTCTCCTACGAGCAGTACTTC
cdr3_aa: CASSVSGQFSYEQYF

d_call: .
v_call: TRBV12-3/TRBV12-4
clone_size: .
j_call: TRBJ1-1
cdr3_nt: TGTGCCAGCAGACGAAAGGGTTCCACTGAAGCTTTCTTT
cdr3_aa: CASRRKGSTEAFF